This entry concerns a single T cell receptor (beta chain). These data originate in a study of T cells after somatic rescue of genetic block. Profiling relied on immunoSEQ multiplex PCR, and the TCRdb table lists in-frame clones only, not all of them. The sample consists of tens of thousands of clones, less than 95% of them appearing once. V was cut by 1 base and J by 5 bases, with 14 bases left in between. Per germline, CDR1 SGHTA and CDR2 FQGNSA. The CDR3 is 15 residues long. The sequencing input was peripheral blood mononuclear cells (PBMCs). The chain joins TRBV7-2 to TRBJ2-5; weak D call: TRBD1 (6 bases). The clonotype comes from a man aged 40-50 years. CDR3 in DNA: TGTGCCAGCAGCTTAGGGGGGTTAACAGGGGAGACCCAGTACTTC. Translating gives CASSLGGLTGETQYF. The full variable domain, with the rest looked up from reference TRBV7-2 and TRBJ2-5, is GAGVSQSPSNKVTEKGKDVELRCDPISGHTALYWYRQSLGQGLEFLIYFQGNSAPDKSGLPSDRFSAERTGGSVSTLTIQRTQQEDSAVYLCASSLGGLTGETQYFGPGTRLLVL.